One T cell receptor (beta chain) is described in this entry. Its antigen is unknown. The germline gives CDR1 MDHEN, CDR2 SYDVKM. There are 16 residues in the CDR3. V lost 4 bases to trimming and J lost 3 bases; unmatched junction nucleotides: 8. Time point of the sample: patch test 2, 6 weeks after DPC sensitization. The sample's treatment: therapeutic diphenylcyclopropenone sensitization with weekly scalp DPC. Before extraction, the whole blood was not fractionated, and total RNA was taken from it. Non-pregnant alopecia patients aged 18 to 70, suitable for DPC therapy. MiXCR was run by TCRdb on the RACE reads, yielding one entry per CDR3 protein. The sample consists of about 42,000 distinct CDR3 sequences, around a tenth of them appearing once. These data belong to a study of human T cells and chemical hapten exposure. Looking at the study overall: Across the whole study, which lasted roughly five months, patients were given diphenylcyclopropenone on the scalp once a week. Points from the study as a whole: With regard to DPC sensitization, TCRs above 1 in 1000 frequency did not change. All donors were alopecia patients, so their immunity may differ from that of healthy people.

Here the sequenced sample was whole blood, taken in connection with sensitization to the hapten diphenylcyclopropenone (DPC). J is TRBJ2-7 and V is TRBV28, with 11 bases matching TRBD2. The source is a woman aged 25-40 years with alopecia areata. Some clones in this sample may be carry-over from other donors' samples. Written as DNA, the CDR3 is TGTGCCAGCAGTTCCCCTAGCGGGGGGAGACTCTACGAGCAGTACTTC. Translation: CASSSPSGGRLYEQYF.